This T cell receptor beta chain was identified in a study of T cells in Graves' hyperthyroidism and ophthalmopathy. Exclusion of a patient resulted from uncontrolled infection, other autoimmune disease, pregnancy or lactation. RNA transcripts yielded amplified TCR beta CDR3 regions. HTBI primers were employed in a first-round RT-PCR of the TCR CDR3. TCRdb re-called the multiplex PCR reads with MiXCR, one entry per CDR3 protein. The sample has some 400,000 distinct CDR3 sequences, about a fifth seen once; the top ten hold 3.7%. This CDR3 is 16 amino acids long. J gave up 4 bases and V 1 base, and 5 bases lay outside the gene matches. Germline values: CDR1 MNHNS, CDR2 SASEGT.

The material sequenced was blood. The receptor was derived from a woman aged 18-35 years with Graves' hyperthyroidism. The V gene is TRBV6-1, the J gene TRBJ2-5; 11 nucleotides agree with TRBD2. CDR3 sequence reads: CASSEELAGGRETQYF. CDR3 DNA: TGTGCCAGCAGTGAAGAGCTAGCGGGGGGCCGAGAGACCCAGTACTTC.